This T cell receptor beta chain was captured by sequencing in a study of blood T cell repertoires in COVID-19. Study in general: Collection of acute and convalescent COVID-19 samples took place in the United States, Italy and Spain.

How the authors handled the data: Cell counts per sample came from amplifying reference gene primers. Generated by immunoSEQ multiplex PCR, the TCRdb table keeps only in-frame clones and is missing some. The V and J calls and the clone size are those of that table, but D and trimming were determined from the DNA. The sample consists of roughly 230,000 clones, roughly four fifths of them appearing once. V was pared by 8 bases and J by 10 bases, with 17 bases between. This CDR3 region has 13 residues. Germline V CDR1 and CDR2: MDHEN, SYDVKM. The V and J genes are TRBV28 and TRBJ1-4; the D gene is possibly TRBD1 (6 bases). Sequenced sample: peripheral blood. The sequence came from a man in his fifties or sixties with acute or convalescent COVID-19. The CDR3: CASRNWGQGKLFF. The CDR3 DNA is TGTGCCAGCCGGAATTGGGGGCAAGGAAAACTGTTTTTT.